This entry features one TCR beta chain sequence. Its antigen remains unknown. The record originates from a study of Tregs in tolerant kidney transplant recipients. The wider study: Related graft donors supplied nonmyeloablative bone marrow transplants, and mixed chimerism was transient. Findings of the study overall: Activated donor B cell expansion appeared to reveal the most relevant donor-specific TCRbeta repertoire. Findings come from small patient numbers and require larger validation.

CDR1 is MNHEY and CDR2 is SVGAGI in the germline V gene. Trimming removed 0 bases from V and 0 bases from J, with 3 bases in between. The CDR3 runs to 14 residues. The method was immunoSEQ multiplex PCR; TCRdb's version includes in-frame clones alone and lacks a portion of them. The repertoire holds about 110,000 clones, with nearly 90% as singletons. Sample: CD4+ T cells from blood, taken before the transplant. This clonotype originated in a human donor who received a combined kidney and bone marrow transplant. This sequence joins TRBV6-5 and TRBJ1-3; D remains unclear. The CDR3 sequence: CASSYSSSGNTIYF. For the CDR3, the DNA is TGTGCCAGCAGTTACTCCTCCTCTGGAAACACCATATATTTT.